This T cell receptor (beta chain) was observed in a study of CD8+CD57+ T cells in acquired aplastic anemia. The study, taken as a whole, reports: Simpson's diversity of CD8+ cells was not significantly different in patients compared with controls.

The CDR3 has 16 amino acids. V shed 2 bases and J shed 3 bases, with 14 bases lying between them. Germline CDR1 reads MNHEY; CDR2 reads SVGEGT. On this clonotype itself: Its antigen is unidentified.

Genomic DNA, serving as template, underwent TCR beta VDJ and CDR3 profiling. A single record per CDR3 protein comes from TCRdb applying MiXCR to the reads. The table records approximately 160,000 distinct CDR3 sequences, 35% to 55% of them present only once. The clonotype originates from a human donor in good health. The rearrangement joins TRBV6-2 or TRBV6-3 to TRBJ2-1, with D possibly being TRBD2 (5 bases). The sequenced sample was sorted CD4+, CD8+, or CD8+CD57+ T cells (not recorded which) from PBMCs. The CDR3 DNA follows: TGTGCCAGCAGTTACGGGCGGGTAAGGCTCTACAATGAGCAGTTCTTC. Translation gives CASSYGRVRLYNEQFF.